Included here is one T cell receptor (beta chain) sequence, with context. This record comes from a study of blood T cell repertoires in COVID-19. V lost 4 bases to trimming and J lost 0 bases; unmatched junction nucleotides: 9. Germline lookup yields CDR1 SGHDN and CDR2 FVKESK. The CDR3 is made up of 16 amino acids. Method: immunoSEQ multiplex PCR; TCRdb's copy keeps in-frame clones and lacks some. The sample records fewer than 450,000 clones, 88% being singletons. The J gene is TRBJ2-7, the V gene TRBV14, with TRBD1 identical over 7 bases. The TCR was taken from a woman aged 18-35 years who had recovered from COVID-19. Sequencing was done on a sample of PBMCs or T cells enriched from blood (not recorded which). The CDR3 DNA follows: TGTGCCAGCAGCCCCTTGACAGGGAGTCCCTCCTACGAGCAGTACTTC. This encodes CASSPLTGSPSYEQYF.